This T cell receptor (beta chain) was captured in a study of T cell clusters in autoimmune cytopenias. Points from the study as a whole: Active autoimmune hepatitis patients had approximately 3-fold fewer exclusive TRB clusters than healthy donors.

Germline V lookup: CDR1 SGHRS, CDR2 YFSETQ. The CDR3 contains 16 residues. TRB was amplified by touch-down multiplex PCR, primer pools A and B combined. For each CDR3 protein, TCRdb gives one entry from its re-call of the multiplex PCR reads, without DNA. The repertoire table contains approximately 2,100 distinct CDR3 sequences. TRB amplification used 200 to 250 ng of peripheral blood genomic DNA. As concerns this clonotype: Its antigen is undetermined.

These data were also reused for a study on T cell repertoires in aging, cancer and after chemotherapy. As reported in that work: Patients with chronic lymphocytic leukemia were sampled before and after fludarabine- or bendamustine-based chemotherapy.

This sequence originates from a human donor with an autoimmune cytopenia or autoimmune hepatitis (not recorded which). Material for sequencing was peripheral blood. The rearrangement uses TRBV5-1 and TRBJ2-1; the D call from TCRdb, TRBD1, cannot be confirmed without DNA. The CDR3 here is CASSLASGGIVDEQFF. Combining the CDR3 with reference TRBV5-1 and TRBJ2-1 gives the whole variable domain KAGVTQTPRYLIKTRGQQVTLSCSPISGHRSVSWYQQTPGQGLQFLFEYFSETQRNKGNFPGRFSGRQFSNSRSEMNVSTLELGDSALYLCASSLASGGIVDEQFFGPGTRLTVL.